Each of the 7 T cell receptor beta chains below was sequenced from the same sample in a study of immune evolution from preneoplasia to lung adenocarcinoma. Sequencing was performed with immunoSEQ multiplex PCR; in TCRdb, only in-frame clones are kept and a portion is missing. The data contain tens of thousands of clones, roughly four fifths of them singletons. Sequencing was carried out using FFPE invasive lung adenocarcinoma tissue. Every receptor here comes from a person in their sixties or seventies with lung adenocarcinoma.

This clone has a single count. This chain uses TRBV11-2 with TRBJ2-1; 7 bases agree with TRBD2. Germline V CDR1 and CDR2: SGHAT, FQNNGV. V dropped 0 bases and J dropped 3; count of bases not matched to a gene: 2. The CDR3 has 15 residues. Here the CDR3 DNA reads TGTGCCAGCAGCTTAGATCTAGCGGTCTACAATGAGCAGTTCTTC. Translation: CASSLDLAVYNEQFF.

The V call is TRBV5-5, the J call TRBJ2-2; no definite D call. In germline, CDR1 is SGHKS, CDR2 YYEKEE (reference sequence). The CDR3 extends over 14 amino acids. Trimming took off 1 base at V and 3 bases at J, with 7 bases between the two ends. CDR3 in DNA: TGTGCCAGCAGCTTGTCAGGCGACACCGGGGAGCTGTTTTTT. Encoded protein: CASSLSGDTGELFF.

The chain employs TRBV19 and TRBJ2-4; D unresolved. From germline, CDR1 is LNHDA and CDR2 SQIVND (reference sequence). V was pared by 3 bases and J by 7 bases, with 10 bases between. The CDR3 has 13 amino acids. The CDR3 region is CASSIVGVNIQYF. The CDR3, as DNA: TGTGCCAGTAGTATCGTTGGGGTGAACATTCAGTACTTC.

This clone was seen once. DNA of the CDR3: TGTGCCAGCAGCCCGACGAACGTGGCCTGGATGAGCCATGAGCAGTTCTTC. It is translated as CASSPTNVAWMSHEQFF. This sequence joins TRBV9 and TRBJ2-1, with D uncertain. The CDR3 contains 17 residues. Germline V gives CDR1 SGDLS, CDR2 YYNGEE. Between the trimmed V and J ends, which lost 4 bases and 8 bases, there was a span of 25 bases.

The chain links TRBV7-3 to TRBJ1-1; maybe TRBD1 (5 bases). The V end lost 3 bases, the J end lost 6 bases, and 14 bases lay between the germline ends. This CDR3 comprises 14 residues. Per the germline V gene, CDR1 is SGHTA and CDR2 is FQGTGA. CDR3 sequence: CASSFGGVGAEAFF. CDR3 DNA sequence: TGTGCCAGCAGCTTCGGAGGGGTTGGGGCTGAAGCTTTCTTT. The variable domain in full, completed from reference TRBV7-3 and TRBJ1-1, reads GAGVSQTPSNKVTEKGKYVELRCDPISGHTALYWYRQSLGQGPEFLIYFQGTGAADDSGLPNDRFFAVRPEGSVSTLKIQRTERGDSAVYLCASSFGGVGAEAFFGQGTRLTVV.

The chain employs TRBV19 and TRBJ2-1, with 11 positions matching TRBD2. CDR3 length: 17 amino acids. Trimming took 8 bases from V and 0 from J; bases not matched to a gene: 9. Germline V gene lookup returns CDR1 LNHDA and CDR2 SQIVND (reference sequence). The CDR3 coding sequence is TGTGCCAGTGGCAGACTAGCGGGATTGAGCTCCTACAATGAGCAGTTCTTC. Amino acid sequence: CASGRLAGLSSYNEQFF. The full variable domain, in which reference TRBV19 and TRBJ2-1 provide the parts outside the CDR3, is DGGITQSPKYLFRKEGQNVTLSCEQNLNHDAMYWYRQDPGQGLRLIYYSQIVNDFQKGDIAEGYSVSREKKESFPLTVTSAQKNPTAFYLCASGRLAGLSSYNEQFFGPGTRLTVL.

CDR3 sequence (DNA): TGCGCCAGCAGCCAAGCCTTTGACGGGAGATGGTACGAGCAGTACTTC. Translation gives CASSQAFDGRWYEQYF. V is TRBV4-1 and J is TRBJ2-7; maybe TRBD2 (6 bases). V lost 1 base and J lost 4, with 17 bases in between. Germline V gene lookup returns CDR1 MGHRA and CDR2 YSYEKL. The CDR3 sequence is 16 residues long.